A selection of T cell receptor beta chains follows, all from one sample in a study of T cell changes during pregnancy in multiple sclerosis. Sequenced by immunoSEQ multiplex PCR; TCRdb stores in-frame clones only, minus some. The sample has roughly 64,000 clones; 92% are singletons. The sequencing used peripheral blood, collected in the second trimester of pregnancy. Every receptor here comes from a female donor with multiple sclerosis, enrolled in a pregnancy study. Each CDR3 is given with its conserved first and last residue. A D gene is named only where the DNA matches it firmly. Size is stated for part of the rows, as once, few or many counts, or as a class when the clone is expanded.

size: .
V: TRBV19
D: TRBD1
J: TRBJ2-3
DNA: TGTGCCAGTAGCCGCCAGGGGGCAAAACCGCACTACACAGATACGCAGTATTTT
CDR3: CASSRQGAKPHYTDTQYF

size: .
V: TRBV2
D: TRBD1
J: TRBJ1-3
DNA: TGTGCCAGCAGCCCCAGACAGGGTGGAAACACCATATATTTT
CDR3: CASSPRQGGNTIYF

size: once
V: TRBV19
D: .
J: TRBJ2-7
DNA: TGTGCCAGTAGTCACAGACAGTCGGACCTTCACGAGCAGTACTTC
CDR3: CASSHRQSDLHEQYF

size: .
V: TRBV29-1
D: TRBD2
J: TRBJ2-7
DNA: TGCAGCGTTGTGGGCGGGAGGGCCTACGAGCAGTACTTC
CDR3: CSVVGGRAYEQYF

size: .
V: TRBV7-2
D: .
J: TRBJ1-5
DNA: TGTGCCAGCAGCTTAGTTGGTTCTGGGAGCTATAGCAATCAGCCCCAGCATTTT
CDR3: CASSLVGSGSYSNQPQHF

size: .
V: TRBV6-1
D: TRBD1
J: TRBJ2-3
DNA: TGTGCCAGCAGTGTAACGGGACAGGGGTACGATACGCAGTATTTT
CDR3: CASSVTGQGYDTQYF

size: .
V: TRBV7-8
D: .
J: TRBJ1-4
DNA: TGTGCCAGCAGCCTGGGGACTTCTAATGAAAAACTGTTTTTT
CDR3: CASSLGTSNEKLFF

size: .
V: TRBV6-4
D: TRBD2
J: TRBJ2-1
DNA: TGTGCCAGCAGTGACTCGGCGGGAGGGTACAATGAGCAGTTCTTC
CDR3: CASSDSAGGYNEQFF

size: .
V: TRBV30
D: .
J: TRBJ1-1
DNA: TGTGCCTGGAGTTCCAGGGAGGACACTGAAGCTTTCTTT
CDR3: CAWSSREDTEAFF

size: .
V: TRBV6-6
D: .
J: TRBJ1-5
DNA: TGTGCCAGCAGTTGGGGGGGGCTCGGGTACGATCAGCCCCAGCATTTT
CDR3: CASSWGGLGYDQPQHF

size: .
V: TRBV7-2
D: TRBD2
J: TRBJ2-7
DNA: TGTGCCAGCAGTTTTCCGGGAGGGCACGTCGAGCAGTACTTC
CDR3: CASSFPGGHVEQYF

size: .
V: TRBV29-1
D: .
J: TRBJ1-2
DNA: TGCAGCGTTGTAGACAGCTATGGCTACACCTTC
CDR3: CSVVDSYGYTF

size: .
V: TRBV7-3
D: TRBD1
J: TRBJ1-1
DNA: TGTGCCAGCAGCCTAGGAAGGGGGCGCTTTGGGCCTGAAGCTTTCTTT
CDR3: CASSLGRGRFGPEAFF

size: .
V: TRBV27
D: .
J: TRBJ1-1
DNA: TGTGCCAGCCTAGGTGGTCTGAACACTGAAGCTTTCTTT
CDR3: CASLGGLNTEAFF

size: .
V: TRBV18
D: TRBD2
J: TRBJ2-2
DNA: TGTGCCAGCTCACCTCGGGGCGGGGGAGACACCGGGGAGCTGTTTTTT
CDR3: CASSPRGGGDTGELFF

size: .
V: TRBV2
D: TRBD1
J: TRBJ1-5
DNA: TGTGCCAGCAGGGGCCCGGGACAGAACAATCAGCCCCAGCATTTT
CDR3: CASRGPGQNNQPQHF

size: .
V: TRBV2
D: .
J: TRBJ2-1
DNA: TGTGCCAGCAGTGAAGGGACATACTCGGGACAACTTTACAATGAGCAGTTCTTC
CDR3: CASSEGTYSGQLYNEQFF

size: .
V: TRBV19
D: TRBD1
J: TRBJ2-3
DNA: TGTGCCACCCGGGACAGGCCCACAGATACGCAGTATTTT
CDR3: CATRDRPTDTQYF

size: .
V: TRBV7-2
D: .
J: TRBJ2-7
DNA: TGTGCCAGCAGATCTACTAGCCACGAGCAGTACTTC
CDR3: CASRSTSHEQYF

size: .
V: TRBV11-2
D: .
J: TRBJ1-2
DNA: TGTGCCAGCAGCTTAACGGCCTCGGGCTATGGCTACACCTTC
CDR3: CASSLTASGYGYTF

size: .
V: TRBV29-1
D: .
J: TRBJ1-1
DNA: TGCAGCGTTGGTAATCGGGGGGGAACTGAAGCTTTCTTT
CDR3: CSVGNRGGTEAFF

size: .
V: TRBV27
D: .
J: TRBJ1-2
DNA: TGTGCCAGCAGCCCCAGGGAGGCCTATGGCTACACCTTC
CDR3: CASSPREAYGYTF

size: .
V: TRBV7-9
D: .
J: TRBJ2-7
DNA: TGTGCCAGCAGCTTAGGGGGGCCTTCGAACTACGAGCAGTACTTC
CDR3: CASSLGGPSNYEQYF

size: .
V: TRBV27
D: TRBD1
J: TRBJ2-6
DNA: TGTGCCAGCAGTTTACAAGGGGCAGGGGGCGCCCTAGGGGCCAACGTCCTGACTTTC
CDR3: CASSLQGAGGALGANVLTF

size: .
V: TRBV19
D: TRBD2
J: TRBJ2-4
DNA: TGTGCCAGTAGTATGGCGCCCCGACTAGCGGGAGAAAACATTCAGTACTTC
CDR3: CASSMAPRLAGENIQYF

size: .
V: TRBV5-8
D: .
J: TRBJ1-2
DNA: TGTGCCAGCAGCGAAACTCCTAACTATGGCTACACCTTC
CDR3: CASSETPNYGYTF

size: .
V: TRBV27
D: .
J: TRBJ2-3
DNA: TGTGCCAGCAGTCCTCGAGGGATCTTGACGCAGTATTTT
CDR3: CASSPRGILTQYF

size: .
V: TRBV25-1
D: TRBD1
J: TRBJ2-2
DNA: TGTGCCAGCAGTGGGACAGGGGGCCTGGGGGGGGAGCTGTTTTTT
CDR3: CASSGTGGLGGELFF